The entry below gives a single T cell receptor (beta chain) sequence along with its context. The germline gives CDR1 SGHTA, CDR2 FQGTGA. The CDR3 runs to 18 residues. With 0 bases clipped from V and 2 bases from J, the junction kept 9 bases outside the gene matches. These data are taken from a study of Ad26.COV2.S vaccination and SARS-CoV-2 variants. Treatment reported: some 20 received Ad26.COV2.S at low or high dose, single or two shots; about five received placebo; per-sample allocation not given. Sampling was done on day 63 after the first vaccine or placebo injection. TCRdb keeps only in-frame clones here, not all; method: immunoSEQ multiplex PCR. The sample includes some 250,000 clones, more than 75% of them seen just once.

The TCR originated in a person aged 18-60 years who received the Ad26.COV2.S COVID-19 vaccine or a placebo. This chain links TRBV7-3 with TRBJ2-3; 9 positions agree with TRBD2. Material: peripheral blood, obtained in a trial of Ad26.COV2.S vaccine versus placebo. This chain's CDR3 is CASSLTGGTSGYTDTQYF. The CDR3 coding sequence is TGTGCCAGCAGCTTAACTGGGGGAACTAGCGGGTACACAGATACGCAGTATTTT.